A selection of T cell receptor beta chains follows, all from one sample in a study of T-cell reconstitution after alpha-beta-depleted transplantation in children. Via MiXCR, TCRdb re-called the PCR reads, giving one row per CDR3 protein. The data contain hundreds of thousands of distinct CDR3 sequences, under 15% of them singletons. Sample: PBMCs, taken before TCRalphabeta/CD19-depleted stem cell transplant. These receptors were taken from a girl aged 2-10 years with congenital amegakaryocytic thrombocytopenia, due to receive a stem cell transplant. CDR3s include the opening cysteine and the closing phenylalanine or tryptophan. D genes are given only for firm matches. Expanded clones are given a class, and other clones once, few, many or no size at all.

d_call	clone_size	j_call	v_call	cdr3_aa	cdr3_nt
-	many	TRBJ2-7	TRBV12-3/TRBV12-4	CASTTHLSYEQYF	TGTGCCAGCACTACACACCTTTCCTACGAGCAGTACTTC
TRBD2	few	TRBJ2-1	TRBV7-2	CASSRLASYNEQFF	TGTGCCAGCAGCCGACTAGCGTCATACAATGAGCAGTTCTTC
TRBD2	-	TRBJ2-7	TRBV19	CASSILAGHEQYF	TGTGCCAGTAGTATACTAGCGGGTCACGAGCAGTACTTC
-	-	TRBJ2-7	TRBV2	CASSWAYYEQYF	TGTGCCAGCAGCTGGGCTTACTACGAGCAGTACTTC
TRBD2	-	TRBJ2-7	TRBV5-1	CASSFWREGQYEQYF	TGCGCCAGCAGCTTTTGGAGGGAGGGCCAATACGAGCAGTACTTC
-	few	TRBJ2-3	TRBV7-9	CASSLEALAKATDTQYF	TGTGCCAGCAGCTTAGAGGCTCTAGCGAAGGCGACAGATACGCAGTATTTT
-	many	TRBJ1-2	TRBV10-3	CAISESFKDHLANYGYTF	TGTGCCATCAGTGAAAGTTTTAAGGACCACCTAGCTAACTATGGCTACACCTTC
-	-	TRBJ2-7	TRBV2	CASSFFGDPSYEQYF	TGTGCCAGCAGTTTTTTTGGGGACCCCAGCTACGAGCAGTACTTC
-	-	TRBJ2-7	TRBV21-1	CASSKGATNYEQYF	TGTGCCAGCAGCAAAGGGGCCACCAACTACGAGCAGTACTTC
-	-	TRBJ2-5	TRBV25-1	CASSDLMGRSRETQYF	TGTGCCAGCAGTGACTTAATGGGAAGATCTAGAGAGACCCAGTACTTC
-	few	TRBJ2-5	TRBV7-2	CASNPIVNQETQYF	TGTGCCAGCAATCCTATCGTAAACCAAGAGACCCAGTACTTC
-	many	TRBJ2-3	TRBV15	CATSRDLFGVSTDTQYF	TGTGCCACCAGCAGAGATCTCTTTGGTGTATCCACAGATACGCAGTATTTT
-	few	TRBJ1-2	TRBV30	CAWIRKSAGGYTF	TGTGCCTGGATAAGAAAATCGGCTGGAGGCTACACCTTC
TRBD2	few	TRBJ2-1	TRBV5-1	CASSPRGPGGPYNEQFF	TGCGCCAGCAGCCCACGGGGCCCGGGAGGGCCCTACAATGAGCAGTTCTTC
TRBD1	many	TRBJ2-7	TRBV5-1	CASSLLWTGAERNEQYF	TGCGCCAGCAGCTTGTTATGGACAGGGGCCGAGAGGAACGAGCAGTACTTC
-	many	TRBJ2-1	TRBV5-1	CASSLSSGAAYNEQFF	TGCGCCAGCAGCTTGTCCTCCGGGGCCGCCTACAATGAGCAGTTCTTC
TRBD2	-	TRBJ2-7	TRBV20-1	CSAREGLAGDEQYF	TGCAGTGCTAGAGAGGGACTAGCGGGAGATGAGCAGTACTTC
-	many	TRBJ1-1	TRBV7-2	CASSLAPLGDTMNTEAFF	TGTGCCAGCAGCTTAGCTCCTTTAGGGGACACTATGAACACTGAAGCTTTCTTT
TRBD2	many	TRBJ2-1	TRBV5-1	CASSFNKGAGEEWYEQFF	TGCGCCAGCAGCTTTAACAAGGGAGCGGGAGAGGAGTGGTATGAGCAGTTCTTC
-	once	TRBJ2-1	TRBV5-1	CASSRWRGGHNEQFF	TGCGCCAGCAGCCGGTGGCGAGGAGGACACAATGAGCAGTTCTTC
-	many	TRBJ1-5	TRBV12-3/TRBV12-4	CASSYRTNQPQHF	TGTGCCAGCAGTTACAGGACGAATCAGCCCCAGCATTTT
TRBD2	many	TRBJ2-2	TRBV12-3/TRBV12-4	CASGRLAVTGELFF	TGTGCCAGCGGGCGACTAGCCGTTACCGGGGAGCTGTTTTTT
-	few	TRBJ1-5	TRBV5-5	CASSSTAEPGQPQHF	TGTGCCAGCAGTTCTACGGCGGAGCCTGGGCAGCCCCAGCATTTT
-	many	TRBJ2-2	TRBV11-2	CASSLVVNTGELFF	TGTGCCAGCAGCTTAGTAGTGAACACCGGGGAGCTGTTTTTT
-	few	TRBJ2-7	TRBV5-4	CASNHRSSYEQYF	TGTGCCAGCAACCACCGGTCGTCCTACGAGCAGTACTTC
-	many	TRBJ2-5	TRBV12-3/TRBV12-4	CASSVMGETQYF	TGTGCCAGCAGTGTTATGGGGGAGACCCAGTACTTC
-	few	TRBJ2-7	TRBV5-1	CASSPDGNPYEQYF	TGCGCCAGCAGCCCGGACGGAAATCCGTACGAGCAGTACTTC
-	-	TRBJ1-2	TRBV5-1	CASSFSGPNYGYTF	TGCGCCAGCAGCTTTTCGGGGCCTAACTATGGCTACACCTTC
-	-	TRBJ2-5	TRBV7-6	CASSLEPLGSWVKTQYF	TGTGCCAGCAGCTTAGAGCCTCTTGGTAGCTGGGTGAAGACCCAGTACTTC
TRBD2	many	TRBJ2-1	TRBV7-6	CASSFLSGTTYNEQFF	TGTGCCAGCAGCTTCTTATCCGGGACTACTTACAATGAGCAGTTCTTC
-	few	TRBJ2-7	TRBV19	CASRKGGDEQYF	TGTGCCAGTAGGAAGGGAGGCGACGAGCAGTACTTC
-	-	TRBJ2-7	TRBV7-9	CASSLDWLYEQYF	TGTGCCAGCAGCTTAGACTGGCTCTACGAGCAGTACTTC